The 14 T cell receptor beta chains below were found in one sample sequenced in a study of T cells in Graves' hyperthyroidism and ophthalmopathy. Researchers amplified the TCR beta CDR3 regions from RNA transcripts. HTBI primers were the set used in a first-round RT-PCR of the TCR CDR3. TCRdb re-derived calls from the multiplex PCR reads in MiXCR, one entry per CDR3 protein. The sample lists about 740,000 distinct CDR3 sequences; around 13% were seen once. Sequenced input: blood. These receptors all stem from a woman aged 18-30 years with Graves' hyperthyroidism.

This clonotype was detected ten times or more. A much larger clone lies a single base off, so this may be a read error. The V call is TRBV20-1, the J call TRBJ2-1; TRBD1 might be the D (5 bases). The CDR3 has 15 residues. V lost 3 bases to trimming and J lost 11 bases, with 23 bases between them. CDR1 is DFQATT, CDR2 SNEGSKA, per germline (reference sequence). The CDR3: CSASPPQDRVQKQFF. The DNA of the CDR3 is TGCAGTGCTAGCCCACCTCAAGACAGAGTACAAAAGCAGTTCTTC.

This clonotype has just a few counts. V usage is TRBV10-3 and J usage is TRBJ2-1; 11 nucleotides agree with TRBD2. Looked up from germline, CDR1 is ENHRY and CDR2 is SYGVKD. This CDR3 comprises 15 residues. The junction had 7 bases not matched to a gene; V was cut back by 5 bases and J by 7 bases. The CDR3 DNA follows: TGTGCCATCAGTAAGGGACTAGCGGTCTTTAATGAGCAGTTCTTC. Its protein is CAISKGLAVFNEQFF.

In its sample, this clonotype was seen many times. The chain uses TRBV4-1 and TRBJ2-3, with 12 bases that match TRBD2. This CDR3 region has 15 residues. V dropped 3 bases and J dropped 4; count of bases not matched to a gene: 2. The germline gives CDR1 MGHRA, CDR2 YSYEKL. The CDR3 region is CASSHRLAGADTQYF. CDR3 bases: TGCGCCAGCAGCCACCGACTAGCGGGAGCAGATACGCAGTATTTT.

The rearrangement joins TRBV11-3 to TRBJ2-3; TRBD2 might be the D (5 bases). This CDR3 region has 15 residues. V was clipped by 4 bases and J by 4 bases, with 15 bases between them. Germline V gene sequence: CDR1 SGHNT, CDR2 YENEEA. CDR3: CASSSRSGPADTQYF. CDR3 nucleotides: TGTGCCAGCAGCTCACGAAGCGGCCCGGCAGATACGCAGTATTTT.

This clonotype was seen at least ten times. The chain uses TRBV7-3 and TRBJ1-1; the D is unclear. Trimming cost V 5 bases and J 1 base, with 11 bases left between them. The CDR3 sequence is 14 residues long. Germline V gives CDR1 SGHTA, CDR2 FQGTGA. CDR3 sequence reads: CASSRTSTNTEAFF. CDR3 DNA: TGTGCCAGCAGCCGCACGTCCACGAACACTGAAGCTTTCTTT.

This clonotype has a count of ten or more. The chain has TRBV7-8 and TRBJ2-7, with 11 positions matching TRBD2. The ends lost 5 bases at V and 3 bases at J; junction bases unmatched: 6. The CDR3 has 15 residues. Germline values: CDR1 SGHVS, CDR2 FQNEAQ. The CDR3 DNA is TGTGCCAGCAGCCCTCGACTAGCGGGGAACTACGAGCAGTACTTC. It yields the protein CASSPRLAGNYEQYF.

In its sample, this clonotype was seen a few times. CDR3 DNA sequence: TGTGCCTGGAGTGTAGTTAGCGGAACCGCCGAGCAGTACTTC. Its translation: CAWSVVSGTAEQYF. The gene calls are TRBV30 and TRBJ2-7, with D perhaps matching TRBD2 (6 bases). This CDR3 comprises 14 residues. Germline V lookup: CDR1 GTSNPN, CDR2 SVGIG (reference sequence). Trimming took off 0 bases at V and 6 bases at J, with 15 bases between the two ends. Full variable domain (missing parts from reference TRBV30 and TRBJ2-7): SQTIHQWPATLVQPVGSPLSLECTVEGTSNPNLYWYRQAAGRGLQLLFYSVGIGQISSEVPQNLSASRPQDRQFILSSKKLLLSDSGFYLCAWSVVSGTAEQYFGPGTRLTVT.

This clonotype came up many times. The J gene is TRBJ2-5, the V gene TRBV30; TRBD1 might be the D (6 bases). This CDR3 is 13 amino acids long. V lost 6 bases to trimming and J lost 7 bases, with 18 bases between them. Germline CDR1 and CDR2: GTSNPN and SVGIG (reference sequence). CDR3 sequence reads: CACRKTGPGTQYF. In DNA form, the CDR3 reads TGTGCCTGCCGAAAGACAGGCCCCGGGACCCAGTACTTC.

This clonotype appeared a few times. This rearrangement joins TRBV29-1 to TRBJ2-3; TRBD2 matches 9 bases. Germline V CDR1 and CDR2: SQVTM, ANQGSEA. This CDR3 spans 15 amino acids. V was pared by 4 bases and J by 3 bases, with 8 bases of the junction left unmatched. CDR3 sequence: CSVVNAGGPTDTQYF. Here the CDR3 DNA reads TGCAGCGTTGTAAACGCGGGAGGGCCGACAGATACGCAGTATTTT.

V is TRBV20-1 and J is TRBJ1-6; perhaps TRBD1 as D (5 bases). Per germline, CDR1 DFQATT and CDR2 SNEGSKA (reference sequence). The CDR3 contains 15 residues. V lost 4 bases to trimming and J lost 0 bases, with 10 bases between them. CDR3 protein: CSATIGVSYNSPLHF. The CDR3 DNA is TGCAGTGCTACCATAGGGGTCTCCTATAATTCACCCCTCCACTTT.

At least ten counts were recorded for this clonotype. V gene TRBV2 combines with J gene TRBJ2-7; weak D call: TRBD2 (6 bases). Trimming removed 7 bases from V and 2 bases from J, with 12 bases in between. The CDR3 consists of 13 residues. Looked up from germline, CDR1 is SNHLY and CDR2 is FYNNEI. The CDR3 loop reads CASNGGRAYEQYF. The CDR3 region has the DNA TGTGCCAGCAACGGGGGAAGGGCCTACGAGCAGTACTTC.

For the CDR3, the DNA is TGTGCCAGCAGTTACTCGGGGTCAGGGGTCGAGCAGTACTTC. Its protein is CASSYSGSGVEQYF. The V call is TRBV6-2 or TRBV6-3, the J call TRBJ2-7, with a weak D call TRBD1 (6 bases). Trimming removed 0 bases from V and 6 bases from J, with 12 bases in between. Per germline, CDR1 MNHEY and CDR2 SVGEGT. The CDR3 is 14 residues long.

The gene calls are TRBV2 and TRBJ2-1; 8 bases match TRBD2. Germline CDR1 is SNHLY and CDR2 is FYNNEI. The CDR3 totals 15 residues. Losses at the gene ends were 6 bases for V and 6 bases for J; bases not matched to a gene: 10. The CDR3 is CASSLSSGGLNEQFF. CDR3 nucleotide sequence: TGTGCCAGCAGCTTATCCAGCGGGGGCCTCAATGAGCAGTTCTTC.

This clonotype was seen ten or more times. CDR3 nucleotide sequence: TGTGCCAGCAGTTACGTACGGGACAGGAAGGACACTGAAGCTTTCTTT. As protein: CASSYVRDRKDTEAFF. The chain uses TRBV6-5 and TRBJ1-1; TRBD1 aligns across 8 bases. Germline V gene lookup returns CDR1 MNHEY and CDR2 SVGAGI. CDR3 length: 16 residues. V was pared by 2 bases and J by 3 bases, with 8 bases of the junction left unmatched.